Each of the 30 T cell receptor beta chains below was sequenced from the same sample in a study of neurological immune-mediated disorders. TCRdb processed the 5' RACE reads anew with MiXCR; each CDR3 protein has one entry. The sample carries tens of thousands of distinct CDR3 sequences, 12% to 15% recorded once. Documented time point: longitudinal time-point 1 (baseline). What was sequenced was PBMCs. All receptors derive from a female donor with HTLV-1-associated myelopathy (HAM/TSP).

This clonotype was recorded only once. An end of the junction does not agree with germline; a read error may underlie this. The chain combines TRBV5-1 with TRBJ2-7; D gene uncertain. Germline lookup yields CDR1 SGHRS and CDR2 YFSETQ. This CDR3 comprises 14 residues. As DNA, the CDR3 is TGCGCCAGCAGCTTGTGGTTGGATGTCCACGAGCAGTACTTT. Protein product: CASSLWLDVHEQYF.

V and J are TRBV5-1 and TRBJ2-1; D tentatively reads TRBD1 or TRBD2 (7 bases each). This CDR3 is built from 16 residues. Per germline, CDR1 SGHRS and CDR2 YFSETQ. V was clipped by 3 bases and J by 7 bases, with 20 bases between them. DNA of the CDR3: TGCGCCAGCAGCTGGGAGGGGACAGCCTCTGGGAATGAGCAGTTCTTC. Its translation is CASSWEGTASGNEQFF.

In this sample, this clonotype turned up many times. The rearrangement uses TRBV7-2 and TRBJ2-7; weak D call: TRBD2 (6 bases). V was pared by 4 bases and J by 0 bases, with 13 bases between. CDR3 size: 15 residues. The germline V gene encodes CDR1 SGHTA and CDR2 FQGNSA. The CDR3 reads CASSSGLRSSYEQYF. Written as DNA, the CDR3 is TGTGCCAGCAGCTCGGGACTTCGGAGCTCCTACGAGCAGTACTTC.

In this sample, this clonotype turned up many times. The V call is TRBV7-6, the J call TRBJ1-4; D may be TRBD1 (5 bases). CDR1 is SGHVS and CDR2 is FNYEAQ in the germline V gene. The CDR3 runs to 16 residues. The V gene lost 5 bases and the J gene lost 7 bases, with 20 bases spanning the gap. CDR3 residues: CASSRQGVRIGEKLFF. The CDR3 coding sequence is TGTGCCAGCAGCCGTCAGGGAGTGCGAATAGGTGAAAAACTGTTTTTT.

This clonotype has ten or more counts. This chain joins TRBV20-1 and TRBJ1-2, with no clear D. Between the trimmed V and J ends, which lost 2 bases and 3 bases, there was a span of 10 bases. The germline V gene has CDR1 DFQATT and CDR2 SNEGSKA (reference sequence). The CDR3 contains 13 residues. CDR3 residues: CSARLSGDYGYTF. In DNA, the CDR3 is TGCAGTGCTAGACTTTCGGGCGACTATGGCTACACCTTC.

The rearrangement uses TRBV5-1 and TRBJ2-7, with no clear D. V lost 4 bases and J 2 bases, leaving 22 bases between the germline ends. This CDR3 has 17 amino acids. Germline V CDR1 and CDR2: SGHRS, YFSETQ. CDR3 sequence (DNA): TGCGCCAGCAGCCTCAGTGACTCATCAACAAGAACCTACGAGCAGTACTTC. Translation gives CASSLSDSSTRTYEQYF.

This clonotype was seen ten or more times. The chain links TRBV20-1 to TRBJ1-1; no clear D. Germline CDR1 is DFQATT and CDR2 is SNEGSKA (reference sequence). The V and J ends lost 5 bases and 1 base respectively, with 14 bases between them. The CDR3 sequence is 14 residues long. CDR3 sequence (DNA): TGCAGTGCTGCATCCTCCCGGGGGAACACTGAAGCTTTCTTT. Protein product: CSAASSRGNTEAFF.

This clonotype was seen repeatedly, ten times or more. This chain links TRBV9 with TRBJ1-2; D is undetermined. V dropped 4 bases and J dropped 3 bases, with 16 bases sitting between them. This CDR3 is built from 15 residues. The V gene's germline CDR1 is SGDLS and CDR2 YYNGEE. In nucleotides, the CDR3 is TGTGCCAGCAGCCAAGGACCGGCACCTGACTATGGCTACACCTTC. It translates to CASSQGPAPDYGYTF.

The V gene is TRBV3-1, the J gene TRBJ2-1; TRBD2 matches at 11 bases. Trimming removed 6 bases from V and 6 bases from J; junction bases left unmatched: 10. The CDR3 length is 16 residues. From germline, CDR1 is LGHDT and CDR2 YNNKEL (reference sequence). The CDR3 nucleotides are TGTGCCAGCAGACTCGCCGTGACTAGCGGGGCCAATGAGCAGTTCTTC. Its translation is CASRLAVTSGANEQFF.

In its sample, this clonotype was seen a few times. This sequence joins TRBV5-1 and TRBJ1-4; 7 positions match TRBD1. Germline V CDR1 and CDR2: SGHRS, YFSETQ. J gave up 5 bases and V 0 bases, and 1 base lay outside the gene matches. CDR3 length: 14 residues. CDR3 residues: CASSLETGNEKLFF. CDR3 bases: TGCGCCAGCAGCTTGGAGACAGGGAATGAAAAACTGTTTTTT.

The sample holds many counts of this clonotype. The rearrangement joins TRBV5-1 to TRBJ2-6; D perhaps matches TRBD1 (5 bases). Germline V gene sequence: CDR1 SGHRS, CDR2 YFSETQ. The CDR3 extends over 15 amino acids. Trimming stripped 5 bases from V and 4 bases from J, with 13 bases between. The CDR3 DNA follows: TGCGCCAGCAGGCCCGCAGGGTCCGGGGCCAACGTCCTGACTTTC. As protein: CASRPAGSGANVLTF. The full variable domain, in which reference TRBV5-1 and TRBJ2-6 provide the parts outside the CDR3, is KAGVTQTPRYLIKTRGQQVTLSCSPISGHRSVSWYQQTPGQGLQFLFEYFSETQRNKGNFPGRFSGRQFSNSRSEMNVSTLELGDSALYLCASRPAGSGANVLTFGAGSRLTVL.

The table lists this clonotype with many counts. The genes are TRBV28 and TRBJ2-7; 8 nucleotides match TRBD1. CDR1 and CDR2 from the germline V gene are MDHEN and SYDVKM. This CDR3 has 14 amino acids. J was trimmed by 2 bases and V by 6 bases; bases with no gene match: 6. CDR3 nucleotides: TGTGCCAGCAGGGTGACAGGGGTTACCTACGAGCAGTACTTC. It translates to CASRVTGVTYEQYF.

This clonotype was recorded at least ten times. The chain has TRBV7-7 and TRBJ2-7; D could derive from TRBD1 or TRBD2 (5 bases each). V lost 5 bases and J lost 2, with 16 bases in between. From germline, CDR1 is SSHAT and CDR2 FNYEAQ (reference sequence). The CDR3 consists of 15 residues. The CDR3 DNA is TGTGCCAGCAGCATAGGGTCCGGGACGACCTACGAGCAGTACTTC. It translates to CASSIGSGTTYEQYF.

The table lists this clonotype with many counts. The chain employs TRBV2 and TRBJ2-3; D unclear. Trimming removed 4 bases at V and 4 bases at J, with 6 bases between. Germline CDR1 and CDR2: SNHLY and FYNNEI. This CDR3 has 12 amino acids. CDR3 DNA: TGTGCCAGCAGTGGGCGATCAGATACGCAGTATTTT. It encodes CASSGRSDTQYF.

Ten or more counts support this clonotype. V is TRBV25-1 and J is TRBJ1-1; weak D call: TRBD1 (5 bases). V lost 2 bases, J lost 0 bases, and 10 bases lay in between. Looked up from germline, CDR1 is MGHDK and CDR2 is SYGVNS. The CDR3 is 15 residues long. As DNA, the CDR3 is TGTGCCAGCAGTGAACGGCAGGGCGTGAACACTGAAGCTTTCTTT. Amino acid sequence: CASSERQGVNTEAFF.

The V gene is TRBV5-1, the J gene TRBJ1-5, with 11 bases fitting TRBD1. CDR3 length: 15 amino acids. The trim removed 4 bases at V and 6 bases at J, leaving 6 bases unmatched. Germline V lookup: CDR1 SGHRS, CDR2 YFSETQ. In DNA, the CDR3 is TGCGCCAGCAGCCCTACCGGGACAGGGGGTCAGCCCCAGCATTTT. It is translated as CASSPTGTGGQPQHF.

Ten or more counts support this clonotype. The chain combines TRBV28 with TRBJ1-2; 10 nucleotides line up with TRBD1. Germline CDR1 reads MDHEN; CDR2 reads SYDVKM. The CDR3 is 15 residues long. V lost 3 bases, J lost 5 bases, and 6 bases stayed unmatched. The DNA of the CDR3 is TGTGCCAGCAGTTTCGCGGGACAGGGGATTTATGGCTACACCTTC. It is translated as CASSFAGQGIYGYTF.

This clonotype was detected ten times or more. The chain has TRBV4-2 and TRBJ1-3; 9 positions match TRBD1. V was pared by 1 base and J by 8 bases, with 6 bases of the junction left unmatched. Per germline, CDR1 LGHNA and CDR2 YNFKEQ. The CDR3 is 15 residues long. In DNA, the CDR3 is TGTGCCAGCAGCCAAGGATGGACAGGGGCGGACACCATATATTTT. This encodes CASSQGWTGADTIYF.

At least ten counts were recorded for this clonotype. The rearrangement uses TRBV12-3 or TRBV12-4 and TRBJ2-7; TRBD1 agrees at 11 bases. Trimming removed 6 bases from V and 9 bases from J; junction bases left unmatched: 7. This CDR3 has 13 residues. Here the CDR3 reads CASSRDRGIGQYF. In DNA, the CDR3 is TGTGCCAGCAGCCGGGACAGGGGGATCGGGCAGTACTTC.

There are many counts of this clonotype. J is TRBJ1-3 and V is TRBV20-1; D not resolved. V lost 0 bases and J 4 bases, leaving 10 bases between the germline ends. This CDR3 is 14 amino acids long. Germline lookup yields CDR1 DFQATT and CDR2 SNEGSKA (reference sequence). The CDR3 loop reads CSARDVPLGNTIYF. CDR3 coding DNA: TGCAGTGCTAGAGATGTACCGCTCGGAAACACCATATATTTT.

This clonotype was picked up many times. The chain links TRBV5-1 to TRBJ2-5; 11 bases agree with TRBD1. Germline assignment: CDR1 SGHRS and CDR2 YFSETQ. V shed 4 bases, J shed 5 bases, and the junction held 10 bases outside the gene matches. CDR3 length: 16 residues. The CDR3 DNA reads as TGCGCCAGCAGCCCACGGACAGGGGGCCCGGGGGAGACCCAGTACTTC. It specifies CASSPRTGGPGETQYF. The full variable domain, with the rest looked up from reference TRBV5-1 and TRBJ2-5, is KAGVTQTPRYLIKTRGQQVTLSCSPISGHRSVSWYQQTPGQGLQFLFEYFSETQRNKGNFPGRFSGRQFSNSRSEMNVSTLELGDSALYLCASSPRTGGPGETQYFGPGTRLLVL.

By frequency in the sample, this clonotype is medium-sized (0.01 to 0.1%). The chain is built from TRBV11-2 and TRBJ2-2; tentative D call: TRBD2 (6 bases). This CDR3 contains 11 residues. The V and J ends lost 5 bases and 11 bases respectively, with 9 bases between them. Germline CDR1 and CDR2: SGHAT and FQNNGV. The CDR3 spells CASSIGLELFF. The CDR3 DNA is TGTGCCAGCAGCATCGGACTAGAGCTGTTTTTT.

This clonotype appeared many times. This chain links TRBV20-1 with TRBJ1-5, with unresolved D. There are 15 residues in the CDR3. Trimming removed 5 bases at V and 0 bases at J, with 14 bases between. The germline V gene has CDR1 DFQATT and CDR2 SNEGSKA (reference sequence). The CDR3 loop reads CSAYPTDLSNQPQHF. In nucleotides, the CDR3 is TGCAGTGCTTATCCTACAGACCTTAGCAATCAGCCCCAGCATTTT.

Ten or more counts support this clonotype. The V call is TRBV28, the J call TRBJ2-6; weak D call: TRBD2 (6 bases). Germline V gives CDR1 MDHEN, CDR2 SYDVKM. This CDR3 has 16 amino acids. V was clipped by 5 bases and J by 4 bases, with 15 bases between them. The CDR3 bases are TGTGCCAGCAGTCAAGGAGGGAGTACCGGGGCCAACGTCCTGACTTTC. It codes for CASSQGGSTGANVLTF.

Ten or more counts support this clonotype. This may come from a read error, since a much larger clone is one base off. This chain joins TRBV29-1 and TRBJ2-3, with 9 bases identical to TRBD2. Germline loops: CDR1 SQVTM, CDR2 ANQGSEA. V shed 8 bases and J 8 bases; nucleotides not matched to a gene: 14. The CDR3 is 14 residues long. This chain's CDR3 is CSSPGGGAGLTQYF. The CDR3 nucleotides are TGCAGCTCCCCCGGCGGGGGGGCGGGTCTTACGCAGTATTTT.

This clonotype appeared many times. The CDR3: CSATSGQNTEAFF. The CDR3 nucleotides are TGCAGCGCCACCTCCGGACAAAACACTGAAGCTTTCTTT. The chain couples TRBV29-1 to TRBJ1-1, with a tentative D call TRBD1 (5 bases). Between the trimmed V and J ends, which lost 7 bases and 2 bases, there was a span of 14 bases. Germline lookup yields CDR1 SQVTM and CDR2 ANQGSEA. The CDR3 extends over 13 amino acids.

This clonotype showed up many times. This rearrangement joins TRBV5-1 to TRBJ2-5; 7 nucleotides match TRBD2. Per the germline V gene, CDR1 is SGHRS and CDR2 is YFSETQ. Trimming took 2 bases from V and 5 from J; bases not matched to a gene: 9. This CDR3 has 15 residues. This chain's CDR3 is CASSFSGDAMETQYF. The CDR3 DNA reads TGCGCCAGCAGCTTCAGCGGGGATGCCATGGAGACCCAGTACTTC.

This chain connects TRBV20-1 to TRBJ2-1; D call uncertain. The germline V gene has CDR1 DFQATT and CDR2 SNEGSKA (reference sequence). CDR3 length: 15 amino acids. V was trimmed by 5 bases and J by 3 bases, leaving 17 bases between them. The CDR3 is CSAWWEKVLYNEQFF. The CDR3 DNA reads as TGCAGTGCTTGGTGGGAAAAGGTGCTCTACAATGAGCAGTTCTTC.

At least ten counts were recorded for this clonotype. The CDR3 DNA follows: TGCAGCGTTGAAGCAGACACAGATACGCAGTATTTT. This gives the protein CSVEADTDTQYF. This sequence joins TRBV29-1 and TRBJ2-3; D call uncertain. Trimming took off 1 base at V and 2 bases at J, with 4 bases between the two ends. Germline CDR1 is SQVTM and CDR2 is ANQGSEA. This CDR3 has 12 amino acids.

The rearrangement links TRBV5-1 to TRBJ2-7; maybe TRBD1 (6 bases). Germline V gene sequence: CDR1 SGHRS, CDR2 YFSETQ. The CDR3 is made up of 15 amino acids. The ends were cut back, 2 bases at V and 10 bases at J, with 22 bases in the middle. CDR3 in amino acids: CASSFTGPSPYYQYF. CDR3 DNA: TGCGCCAGCAGCTTCACAGGGCCGTCTCCCTACTATCAGTACTTC.